This TCR beta chain is drawn from a study of persistence of HIV-infected CD4 T cells. V lost 0 bases, J lost 0 bases, and 10 bases lay in between. Germline V CDR1 and CDR2: SGDLS, YYNGEE. This CDR3 region has 17 residues. About this clone itself: Its antigen is undetermined.

The stimulus was an HIV-1 Gag 15-mer peptide pool, about 1 ug/peptide/mL. CD40L-negative CD69-negative CD45RO-high memory CD4+ T cells were sorted as populations depleted of antigen-responding cells. Sequencing used immunoSEQ version 4 in survey mode. The assay was immunoSEQ multiplex PCR, and TCRdb's table has in-frame clones only and misses some. The table has about 39,000 clones, 85% to 90% seen once. The chain employs TRBV9 and TRBJ2-6; the D gene is possibly TRBD2 (6 bases). The sequence came from an adult with HIV. The donor label of this sample is uncertain. Sequenced material: cultured CD4+ T cells from PBMCs, taken from a patient who received antiretroviral therapy. The CDR3 bases are TGTGCCAGCAGCGTAGCGGGGGTGGGCTCTGGGGCCAACGTCCTGACTTTC. Its translation is CASSVAGVGSGANVLTF.